This T cell receptor (beta chain) was observed in a study of control samples from healthy donors and cancer patients. Measured with immunoSEQ multiplex PCR; TCRdb has only the in-frame clones, and not every one. Of about 79,000 clones in the sample, roughly 93% were seen once. Germline CDR1 MGHRA, CDR2 YSYEKL. The CDR3 loop spans 15 amino acids. Trimming left V 6 bases short and J 0 bases short, with 14 bases between. Sequencing was carried out using PBMCs. This chain joins TRBV4-1 and TRBJ1-2, with a weak D call TRBD1 (5 bases). This receptor was taken from a woman aged 40-49 years with lung cancer. The DNA for the CDR3 is TGCGCCAGCAGTCCGGACACAAAAGCTAACTATGGCTACACCTTC. It codes for CASSPDTKANYGYTF.